The entry below describes one T cell receptor beta chain. The antigen remains unidentified. The data were taken from a study of shared clonotypes between healthy human individuals. Each replicate PCR on the sorted subsets used about 220 ng DNA (around 30,000 T cell genomes). Method: immunoSEQ multiplex PCR; TCRdb's copy keeps in-frame clones and lacks some. The data hold 640,000 or so clones, with approximately 79% observed a single time. The study, taken as a whole, reports: The represented genetic and exposure-history diversity was limited by the small number of donors.

The source is a woman in her 30s in good health. Sequencing was performed on memory CD4+ T cells sorted from blood. Subset described: CD45RA-negative fraction.

CDR3 amino acids: CASSLVLASTEQYF. The DNA for the CDR3 is TGTGCCAGCAGCTTAGTGTTGGCTAGCACCGAGCAGTACTTC. The chain combines TRBV4-2 with TRBJ2-7, with D perhaps matching TRBD2 (5 bases). Trimming removed 5 bases from V and 6 bases from J, with 17 bases in between. Germline lookup yields CDR1 LGHNA and CDR2 YNFKEQ. This CDR3 spans 14 amino acids.